A selection of T cell receptor beta chains follows, all from one sample in a study of tumor-infiltrating lymphocytes in primary liver carcinoma. MiXCR, applied by TCRdb to the multiplex PCR reads, yields one record per CDR3 protein. The profile shows about 320,000 distinct CDR3 sequences, 50% to 70% of them singletons. The material sequenced was peripheral blood. All receptors derive from a man aged 40-49 years with primary liver carcinoma and hepatitis B virus infection. CDR3s include the opening cysteine and the closing phenylalanine or tryptophan. A D gene is named only where the DNA matches it firmly. Clone size appears in some rows only: once, few, many, or a class for an expanded clone.

j_call clone_size d_call v_call cdr3_nt cdr3_aa
TRBJ2-7 NA NA TRBV5-1 TGCGCCAGTAGCCTTTTCCTAGCGAACAACGAGCAGTACTTC CASSLFLANNEQYF
TRBJ2-1 many NA TRBV4-1 TGCGCCAGCAGCCCGGACTGGTACAATGAGCAGTTCTTC CASSPDWYNEQFF
TRBJ2-7 NA NA TRBV21-1 TGTGCCAGCAGCCCGTTGTACTTC CASSPLYF
TRBJ2-3 NA NA TRBV5-4 TGTGCCAGCAGCTTGGGGGTCACTGGAGGTGGTAGCACAGATACGCAGTATTTT CASSLGVTGGGSTDTQYF
TRBJ2-3 NA NA TRBV11-2 TGTGCCAGCTGCCCCTTCGGCCGTACAGATACGCAGTATTTT CASCPFGRTDTQYF
TRBJ2-7 NA TRBD2 TRBV10-3 TGTGCCACCACCGGGAGCGGGAGCTCCTACGAGCGGTACTTC CATTGSGSSYERYF
TRBJ2-7 NA TRBD1 TRBV28 TGTGCCAGCAGTGCGGGACAGGGGCCGGGGGAGCAGTACTTC CASSAGQGPGEQYF
TRBJ2-3 NA NA TRBV24-1 TGTGCCACCAGTGCCATCCGGGACTTTGATACGCAGTATTTT CATSAIRDFDTQYF
TRBJ2-7 many NA TRBV12-3/TRBV12-4 TGTGCCAGCAGTTTATTGGGGTACGAGCAGTACTTC CASSLLGYEQYF
TRBJ1-5 many NA TRBV4-3 TGCGCCAGCAGCCATTCTTGGGGGGTTGATCAGCCCCAGCATTTT CASSHSWGVDQPQHF
TRBJ2-7 NA NA TRBV21-1 TGTGCCAGCAGCAAAGGAAGCGTGGGCCGCTACGAGCAGTACTTC CASSKGSVGRYEQYF
TRBJ2-2 NA NA TRBV25-1 TGTGTCAGCAGTGAAGTCCGGACAGTTACCGGGGAGCAGTTTTTT CVSSEVRTVTGEQFF
TRBJ2-7 NA TRBD1 TRBV28 TGTGCCAGTAGACCGATGGACAGGGACCCTGCCTACGAGCACTACTTC CASRPMDRDPAYEHYF
TRBJ2-6 NA NA TRBV6-1 TGTGCCAACAGTGAATTAGCCTCCTCTGGGGCCAACGTCCTGACTTTC CANSELASSGANVLTF
TRBJ1-3 NA NA TRBV7-8 TGTGACAGCAGCTCCGCCAGGAGCTCTGGAAACACCATATATTTT CDSSSARSSGNTIYF
TRBJ2-1 NA TRBD1 TRBV5-4 TGTGCCAGCAGCCCCGGGACAGGGGCGGGTAGTGAGCAGTTCTTC CASSPGTGAGSEQFF
TRBJ2-1 many TRBD2 TRBV10-2 TGCGCCAGCAGTGAGGGACTAGCGGTGACGGATGAGCAGTTCTTC CASSEGLAVTDEQFF
TRBJ1-1 NA TRBD1 TRBV4-1 TGCGCCAGCAGCCCACAAGGAACCGGGACAGGGGGATTACGGACTGAAGCTTTCTTT CASSPQGTGTGGLRTEAFF
TRBJ1-5 NA NA TRBV4-2 TGTGCCAGCAGCCTTTATGGGGGATCTGGCAATCAGGCCCAGCATTTT CASSLYGGSGNQAQHF
TRBJ2-5 NA NA TRBV29-1 TGCAGCGTTGAAGGGGCAGGGCAGGGCACAGCTCAAGAGACCCAGTACTTC CSVEGAGQGTAQETQYF
TRBJ2-1 NA TRBD1 TRBV29-1 TGTATCGTTCCCAGGGGGACCAATGAGCAGTTCTTC CIVPRGTNEQFF
TRBJ2-7 few TRBD1 TRBV7-9 TGTGCCAGCAGCGGGGACAGGGGGTTCTACGAGCAGTACTTC CASSGDRGFYEQYF
TRBJ2-1 NA NA TRBV5-1 TGCGCCAGCAGCTTGGTTCCAGGGGGACTCTTGAGCTCCTACAATGAGCAGTTCTTC CASSLVPGGLLSSYNEQFF
TRBJ2-1 many TRBD2 TRBV6-5 TGTGCCAGCACGGGACTAGCGGGAGATAGTTACAATGAGCAGTTCTTC CASTGLAGDSYNEQFF
TRBJ2-7 NA TRBD2 TRBV28 TGTGCCAGCAGTTTATCCTTATCTGGCGGGAGGACCTCCTACGAGCAGTACTTC CASSLSLSGGRTSYEQYF
TRBJ2-1 NA TRBD2 TRBV5-6 TGTGCCAGCAGCTCGTCCTTGCGGGAGGGGGATGAGCAGTTCTTC CASSSSLREGDEQFF
TRBJ2-1 NA TRBD2 TRBV11-1 TGTTCCAGCAGCTTAGGAGCTAGCGGAGTGAGTGAGCTGTTCTTC CSSSLGASGVSELFF
TRBJ2-7 NA TRBD2 TRBV12-3/TRBV12-4 TGTGCCAGCTCCTCCCGTCGGCCCGGTAGCGGGAGAGATAAGCACGAGCAGTACTTC CASSSRRPGSGRDKHEQYF
TRBJ1-6 few NA TRBV28 TGTGCCAGCAGTCTACCCATGAATTCACCCCTCCACTTT CASSLPMNSPLHF
TRBJ2-7 NA NA TRBV30 TGTGCCTGGAGTGCGATTGGGGAGCAGTACTTC CAWSAIGEQYF
TRBJ1-1 many NA TRBV4-1 TGCGCCAGCAGCCAAGTCGAAGCCGATCGGGCTTTCTTT CASSQVEADRAFF
TRBJ1-5 NA NA TRBV5-6 TGTGCCAGCAGCTTGGCTCTTAGCAATCAGCCCCAGCTTTTT CASSLALSNQPQLF
TRBJ1-5 NA NA TRBV12-3/TRBV12-4 TGTGCCAGCAGAGAAGGGCCCGGGAGCAGTCAGTCCCAGCATTTT CASREGPGSSQSQHF